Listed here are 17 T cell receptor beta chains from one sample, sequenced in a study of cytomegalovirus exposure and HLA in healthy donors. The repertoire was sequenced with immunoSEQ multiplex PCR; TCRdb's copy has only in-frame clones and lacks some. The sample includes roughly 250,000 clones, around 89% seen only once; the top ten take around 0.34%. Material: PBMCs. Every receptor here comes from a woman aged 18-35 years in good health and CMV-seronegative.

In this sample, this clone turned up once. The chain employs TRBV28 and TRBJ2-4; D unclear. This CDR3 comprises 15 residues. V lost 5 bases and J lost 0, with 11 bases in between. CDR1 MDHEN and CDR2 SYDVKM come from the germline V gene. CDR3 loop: CASSTLTQAKNIQYF. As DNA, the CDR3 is TGTGCCAGCAGTACCCTGACTCAAGCCAAAAACATTCAGTACTTC.

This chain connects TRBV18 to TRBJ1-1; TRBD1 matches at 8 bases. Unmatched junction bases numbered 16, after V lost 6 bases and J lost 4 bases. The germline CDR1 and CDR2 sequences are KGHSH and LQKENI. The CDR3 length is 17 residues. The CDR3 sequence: CASSRPLTGGLGTEAFF. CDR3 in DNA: TGTGCCAGCTCGCGACCCTTAACAGGGGGATTGGGCACTGAAGCTTTCTTT.

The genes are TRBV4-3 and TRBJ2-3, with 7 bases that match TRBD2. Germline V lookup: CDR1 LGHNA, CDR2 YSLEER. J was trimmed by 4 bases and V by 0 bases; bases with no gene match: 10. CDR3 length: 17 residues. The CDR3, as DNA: TGCGCCAGCAGCCAAGACGGGAGGATAATAGGCGCAGATACGCAGTATTTT. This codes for CASSQDGRIIGADTQYF.

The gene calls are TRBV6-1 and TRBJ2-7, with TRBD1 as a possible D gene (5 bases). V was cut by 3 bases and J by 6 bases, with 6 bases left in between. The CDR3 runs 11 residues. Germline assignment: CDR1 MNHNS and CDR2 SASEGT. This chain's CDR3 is CASSDRVEQYV. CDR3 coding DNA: TGTGCCAGCAGTGACAGGGTCGAGCAGTACGTC.

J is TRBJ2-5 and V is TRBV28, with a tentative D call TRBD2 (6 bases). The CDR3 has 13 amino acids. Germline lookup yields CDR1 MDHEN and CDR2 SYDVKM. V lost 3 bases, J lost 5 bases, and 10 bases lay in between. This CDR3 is CASSLWGVETQYF. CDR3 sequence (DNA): TGTGCCAGCAGTTTGTGGGGGGTGGAGACCCAGTACTTC.

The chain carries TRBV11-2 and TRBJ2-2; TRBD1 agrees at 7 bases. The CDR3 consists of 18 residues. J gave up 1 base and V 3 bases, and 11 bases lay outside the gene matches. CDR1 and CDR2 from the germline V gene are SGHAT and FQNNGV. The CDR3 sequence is CASSLRDSLIQNTGELFF. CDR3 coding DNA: TGTGCCAGCAGCTTGAGGGACAGCCTCATTCAGAACACCGGGGAGCTGTTTTTT.

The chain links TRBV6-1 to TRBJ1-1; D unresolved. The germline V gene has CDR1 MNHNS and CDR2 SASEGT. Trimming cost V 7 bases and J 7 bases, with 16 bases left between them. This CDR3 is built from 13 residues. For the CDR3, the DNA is TGTGCCAGCACTACTAAACTGGCCCTTGAAGCTTTCTTT. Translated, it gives CASTTKLALEAFF.

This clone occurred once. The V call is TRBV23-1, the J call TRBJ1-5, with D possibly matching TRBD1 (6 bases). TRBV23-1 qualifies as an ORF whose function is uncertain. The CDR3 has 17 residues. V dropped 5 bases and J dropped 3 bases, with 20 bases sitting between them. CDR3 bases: TGCGCCAGCAGTAACTTGGGGGGGGCAGGCTCCAATCAGCCCCAGCATTTT. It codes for CASSNLGGAGSNQPQHF.

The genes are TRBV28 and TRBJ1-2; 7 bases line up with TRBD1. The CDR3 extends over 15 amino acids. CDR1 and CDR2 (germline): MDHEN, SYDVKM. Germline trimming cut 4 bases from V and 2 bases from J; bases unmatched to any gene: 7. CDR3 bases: TGTGCCAGCAGTTCGGGACAGCTACCGAACTATGGCTACACCTTC. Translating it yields CASSSGQLPNYGYTF.

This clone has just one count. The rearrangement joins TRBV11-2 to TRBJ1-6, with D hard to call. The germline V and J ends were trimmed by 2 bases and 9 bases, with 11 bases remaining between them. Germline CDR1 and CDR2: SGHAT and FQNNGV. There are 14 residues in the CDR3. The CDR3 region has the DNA TGTGCCAGCAGCTTATCAGCAGGAGGTTCACCCCTCCACTTT. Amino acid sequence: CASSLSAGGSPLHF.

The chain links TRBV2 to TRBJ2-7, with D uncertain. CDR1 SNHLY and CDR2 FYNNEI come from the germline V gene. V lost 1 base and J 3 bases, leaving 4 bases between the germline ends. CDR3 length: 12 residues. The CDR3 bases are TGTGCCAGCAGTGAAGGGGGCTACGAGCAGTACGTC. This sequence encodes CASSEGGYEQYV.

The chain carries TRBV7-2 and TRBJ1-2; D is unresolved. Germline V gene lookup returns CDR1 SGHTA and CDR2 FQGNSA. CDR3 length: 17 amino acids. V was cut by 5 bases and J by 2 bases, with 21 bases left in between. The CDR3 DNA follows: TGTGCCAGCAGCCCCTCGAGGGAGGGCGCCGAGAACTATGGCTACACCTTC. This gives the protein CASSPSREGAENYGYTF. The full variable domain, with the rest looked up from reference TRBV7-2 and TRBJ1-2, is GAGVSQSPSNKVTEKGKDVELRCDPISGHTALYWYRQSLGQGLEFLIYFQGNSAPDKSGLPSDRFSAERTGGSVSTLTIQRTQQEDSAVYLCASSPSREGAENYGYTFGSGTRLTVV.

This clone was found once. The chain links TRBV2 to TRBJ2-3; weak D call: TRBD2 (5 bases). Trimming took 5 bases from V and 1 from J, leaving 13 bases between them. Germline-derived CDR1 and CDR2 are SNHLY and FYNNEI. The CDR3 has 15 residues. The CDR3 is CASSPGLGGTDTQYF. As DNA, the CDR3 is TGTGCCAGCAGTCCGGGCCTCGGGGGCACAGATACGCAGTATTTT.

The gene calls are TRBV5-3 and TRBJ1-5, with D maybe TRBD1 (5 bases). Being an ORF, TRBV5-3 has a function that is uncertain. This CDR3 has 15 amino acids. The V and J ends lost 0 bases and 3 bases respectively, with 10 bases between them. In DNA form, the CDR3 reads TGTGCCAGAAGCTTGGCCCAGGGCCCCAATCAGCCCCAGCATTTT. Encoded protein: CARSLAQGPNQPQHF.

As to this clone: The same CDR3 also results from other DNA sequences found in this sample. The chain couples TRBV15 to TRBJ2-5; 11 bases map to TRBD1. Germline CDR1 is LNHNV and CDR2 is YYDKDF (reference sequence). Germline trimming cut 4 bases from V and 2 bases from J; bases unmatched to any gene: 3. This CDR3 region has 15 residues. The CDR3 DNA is TGTGCCACCAGCACAGGGACAGGGGGACAAGAGACCCAGTACTTC. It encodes CATSTGTGGQETQYF.

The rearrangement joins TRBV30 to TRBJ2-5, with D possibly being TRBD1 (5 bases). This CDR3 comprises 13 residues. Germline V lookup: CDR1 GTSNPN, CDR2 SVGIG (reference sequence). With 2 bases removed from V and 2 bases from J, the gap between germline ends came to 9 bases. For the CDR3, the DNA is TGTGCCTGGAGTCCAACAGGTCAAGAGACCCAGTACTTC. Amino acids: CAWSPTGQETQYF.

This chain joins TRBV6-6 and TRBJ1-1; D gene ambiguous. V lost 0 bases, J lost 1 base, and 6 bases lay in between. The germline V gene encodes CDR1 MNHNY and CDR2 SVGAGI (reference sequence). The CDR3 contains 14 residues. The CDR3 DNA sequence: TGTGCCAGCAGTTACTCATCTCGGAACACTGAAGCTTTCTTT. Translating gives CASSYSSRNTEAFF.